One T cell receptor (beta chain) is described in this entry. Original analysis: Estimated nucleated cell counts came from reference gene primer amplification. Method: immunoSEQ multiplex PCR; TCRdb's copy keeps in-frame clones and lacks some. From that table come the V and J calls and clone size; the DNA was used to work out D and trimming. The sample holds roughly 60,000 clones, about 76% seen once. The CDR3 loop spans 15 amino acids. J gave up 5 bases and V 5 bases, and 8 bases lay outside the gene matches. Germline-derived CDR1 and CDR2 are SQVTM and ANQGSEA. This specimen belongs to a study of blood T cell repertoires in COVID-19. Study overall: The United States, Italy and Spain supplied acute and convalescent COVID-19 samples. PBMCs, B-cell-depleted T cells, or T cells were the source of the cDNA or gDNA that made up the material.

This clonotype originated in a human donor in a cohort sampled during active COVID-19. Sequencing input: peripheral blood. The chain uses TRBV29-1 and TRBJ2-1; 11 bases match TRBD2. The CDR3 nucleotides are TGCAGCGTTCCCGCCATTAGCGGGGGGGACAATGAGCAGTTCTTC. This codes for CSVPAISGGDNEQFF.